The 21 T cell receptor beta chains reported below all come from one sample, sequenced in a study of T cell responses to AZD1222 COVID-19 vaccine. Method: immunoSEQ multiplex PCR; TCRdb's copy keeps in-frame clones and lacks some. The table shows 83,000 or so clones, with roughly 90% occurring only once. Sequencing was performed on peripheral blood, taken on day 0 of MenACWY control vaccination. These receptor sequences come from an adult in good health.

The CDR3 reads CARSLNRTGPSYEQYF. The CDR3 bases are TGTGCCAGAAGCTTGAACCGGACAGGGCCGTCCTACGAGCAGTACTTC. The chain employs TRBV5-3 and TRBJ2-7; TRBD1 matches 8 bases. TRBV5-3 is placed among ORFs of uncertain function. The CDR3 is 16 residues long. With V trimmed by 1 base and J by 1 base, 7 bases remained unmatched.

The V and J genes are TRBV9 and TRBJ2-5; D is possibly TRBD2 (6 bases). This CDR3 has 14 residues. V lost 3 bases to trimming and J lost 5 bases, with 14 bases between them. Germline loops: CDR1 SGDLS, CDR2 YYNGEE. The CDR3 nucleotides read TGTGCCAGCAGCGCCCAAGGGGCGGGGGAGACCCAGTACTTC. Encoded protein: CASSAQGAGETQYF.

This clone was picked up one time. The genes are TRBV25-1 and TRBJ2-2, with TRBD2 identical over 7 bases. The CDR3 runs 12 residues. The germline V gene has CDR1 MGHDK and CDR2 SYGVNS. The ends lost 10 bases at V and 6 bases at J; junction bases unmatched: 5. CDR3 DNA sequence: TGTGCCATCAGGGAGGGGTCCGGGGAGCTGTTTTTT. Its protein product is CAIREGSGELFF. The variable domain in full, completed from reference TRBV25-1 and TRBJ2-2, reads EADIYQTPRYLVIGTGKKITLECSQTMGHDKMYWYQQDPGMELHLIHYSYGVNSTEKGDLSSESTVSRIRTEHFPLTLESARPSHTSQYLCAIREGSGELFFGEGSRLTVL.

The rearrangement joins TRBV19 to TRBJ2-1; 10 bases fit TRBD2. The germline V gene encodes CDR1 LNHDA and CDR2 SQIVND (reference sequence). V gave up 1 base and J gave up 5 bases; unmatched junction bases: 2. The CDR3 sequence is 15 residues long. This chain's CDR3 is CASSIVTSGNNEQFF. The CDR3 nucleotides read TGTGCCAGTAGTATAGTTACTAGCGGGAACAATGAGCAGTTCTTC.

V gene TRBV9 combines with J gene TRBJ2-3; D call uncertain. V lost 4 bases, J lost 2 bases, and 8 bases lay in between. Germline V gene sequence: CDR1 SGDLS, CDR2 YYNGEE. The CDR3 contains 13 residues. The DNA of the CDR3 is TGTGCCAGCAGCAGCTATAACACAGATACGCAGTATTTT. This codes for CASSSYNTDTQYF.

The CDR3 nucleotides read TGCGCCAGCAGCCTTGGACTTGACGGCCAAGAGACCCAGTACTTC. Residues: CASSLGLDGQETQYF. The J gene is TRBJ2-5, the V gene TRBV4-3, with D maybe TRBD2 (5 bases). This CDR3 comprises 15 residues. V was trimmed by 4 bases and J by 1 base, leaving 13 bases between them. Germline V gene lookup returns CDR1 LGHNA and CDR2 YSLEER.

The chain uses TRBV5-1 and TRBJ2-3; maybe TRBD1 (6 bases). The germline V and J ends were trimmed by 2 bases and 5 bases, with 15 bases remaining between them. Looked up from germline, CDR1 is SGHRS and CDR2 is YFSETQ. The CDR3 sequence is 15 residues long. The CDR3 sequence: CASSFSSGAVDTQYF. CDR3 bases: TGCGCCAGCAGCTTTTCATCAGGGGCCGTAGATACGCAGTATTTT.

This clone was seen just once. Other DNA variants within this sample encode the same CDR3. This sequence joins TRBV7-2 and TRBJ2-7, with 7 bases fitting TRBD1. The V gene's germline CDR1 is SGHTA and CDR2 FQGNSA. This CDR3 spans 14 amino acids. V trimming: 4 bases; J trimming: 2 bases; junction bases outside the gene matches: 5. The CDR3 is CASSSRQGPYEQYF. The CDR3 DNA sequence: TGTGCCAGCAGCTCCAGACAGGGACCCTACGAGCAGTACTTC.

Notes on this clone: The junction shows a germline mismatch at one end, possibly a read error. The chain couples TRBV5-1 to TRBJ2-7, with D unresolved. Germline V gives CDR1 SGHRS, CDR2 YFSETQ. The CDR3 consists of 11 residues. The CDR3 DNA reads TGCGCCAGCAGCTTGGGACAACACCAGTCCTTC. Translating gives CASSLGQHQSF.

The CDR3 loop is CASSLGTGGSEQYF. CDR3 coding DNA: TGTGCCAGCAGCCTAGGGACAGGGGGTAGCGAGCAGTACTTC. This chain links TRBV14 with TRBJ2-7, with TRBD1 identical over 11 bases. CDR3 size: 14 residues. V lost 4 bases, J lost 6 bases, and 5 bases stayed unmatched. Per germline, CDR1 SGHDN and CDR2 FVKESK. The entire variable domain, with the rest obtained from reference TRBV14 and TRBJ2-7, is as follows: EAGVTQFPSHSVIEKGQTVTLRCDPISGHDNLYWYRRVMGKEIKFLLHFVKESKQDESGMPNNRFLAERTGGTYSTLKVQPAELEDSGVYFCASSLGTGGSEQYFGPGTRLTVT.

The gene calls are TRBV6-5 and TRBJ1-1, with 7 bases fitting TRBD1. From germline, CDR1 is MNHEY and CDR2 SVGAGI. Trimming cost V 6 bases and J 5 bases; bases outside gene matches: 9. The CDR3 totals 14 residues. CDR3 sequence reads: CASRAGDRPTEAFF. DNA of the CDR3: TGTGCCAGCAGGGCGGGGGACAGACCTACTGAAGCTTTCTTT.

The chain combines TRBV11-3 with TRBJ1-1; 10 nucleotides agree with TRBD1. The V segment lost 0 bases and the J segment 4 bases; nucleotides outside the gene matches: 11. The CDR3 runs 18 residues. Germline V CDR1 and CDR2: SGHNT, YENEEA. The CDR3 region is CASSLDHRTGGRGTEAFF. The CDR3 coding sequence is TGTGCCAGCAGCTTAGATCATAGGACAGGGGGTCGTGGCACTGAAGCTTTCTTT.

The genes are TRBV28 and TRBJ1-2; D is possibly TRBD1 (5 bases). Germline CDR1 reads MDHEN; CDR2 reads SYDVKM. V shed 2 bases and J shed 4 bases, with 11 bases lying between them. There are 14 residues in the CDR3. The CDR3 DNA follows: TGTGCCAGCAGTTTAGGGGCAGGGAGCTATGGCTACACCTTC. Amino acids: CASSLGAGSYGYTF.

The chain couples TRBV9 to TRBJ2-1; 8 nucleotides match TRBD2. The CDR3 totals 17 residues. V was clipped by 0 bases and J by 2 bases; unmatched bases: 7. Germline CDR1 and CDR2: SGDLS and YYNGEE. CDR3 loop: CASSVAGAGGPYNEQFF. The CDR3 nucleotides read TGTGCCAGCAGCGTAGCTGGGGCGGGAGGCCCCTACAATGAGCAGTTCTTC.

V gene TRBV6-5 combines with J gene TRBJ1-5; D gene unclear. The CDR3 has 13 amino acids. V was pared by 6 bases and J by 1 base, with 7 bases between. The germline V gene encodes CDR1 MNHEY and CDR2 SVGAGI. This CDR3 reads CASRFDSNQPQHF. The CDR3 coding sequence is TGTGCCAGCAGATTCGACAGCAATCAGCCCCAGCATTTT.

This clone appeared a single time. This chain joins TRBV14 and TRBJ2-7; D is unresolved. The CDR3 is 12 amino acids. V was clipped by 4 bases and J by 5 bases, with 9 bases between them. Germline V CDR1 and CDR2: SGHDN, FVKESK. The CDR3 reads CASSRLGHEQYF. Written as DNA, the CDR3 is TGTGCCAGCAGCCGGTTGGGTCACGAGCAGTACTTC.

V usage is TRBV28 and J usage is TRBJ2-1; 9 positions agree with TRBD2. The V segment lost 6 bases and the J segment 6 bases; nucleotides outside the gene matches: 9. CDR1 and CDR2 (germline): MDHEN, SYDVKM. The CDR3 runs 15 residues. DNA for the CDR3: TGTGCCAGCAGCGATTGGACAGCGGGGGGCAATGAGCAGTTCTTC. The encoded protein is CASSDWTAGGNEQFF.

The chain's CDR3 is CASITSGSYEQYF. CDR3 DNA: TGTGCCAGCATAACTAGCGGCTCCTACGAGCAGTACTTC. The chain has TRBV2 and TRBJ2-7; 8 bases align to TRBD2. The CDR3 totals 13 residues. Germline loops: CDR1 SNHLY, CDR2 FYNNEI. After removal of 7 bases from V and 0 bases from J, the junction contained 2 bases not matched to a gene.

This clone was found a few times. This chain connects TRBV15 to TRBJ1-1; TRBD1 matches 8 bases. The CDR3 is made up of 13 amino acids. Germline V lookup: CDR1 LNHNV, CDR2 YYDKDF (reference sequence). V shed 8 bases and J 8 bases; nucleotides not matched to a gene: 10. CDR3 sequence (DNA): TGTGCCACCGGGCCGACAGGGGCGACCGAAGCTTTCTTT. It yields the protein CATGPTGATEAFF.

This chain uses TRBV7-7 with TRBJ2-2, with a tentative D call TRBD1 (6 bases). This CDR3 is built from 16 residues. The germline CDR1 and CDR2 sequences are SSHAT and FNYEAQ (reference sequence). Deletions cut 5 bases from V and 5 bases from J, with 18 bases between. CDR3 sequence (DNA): TGTGCCAGCAGCGTGGGGTACGGACAGCAGACCGGGGAGCTGTTTTTT. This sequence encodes CASSVGYGQQTGELFF. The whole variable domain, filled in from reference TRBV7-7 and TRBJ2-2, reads GAGVSQSPRYKVTKRGQDVTLRCDPISSHATLYWYQQALGQGPEFLTYFNYEAQPDKSGLPSDRFSAERPEGSISTLTIQRTEQRDSAMYRCASSVGYGQQTGELFFGEGSRLTVL.

The CDR3 nucleotides are TGTGCCAGCAGCTTAGGCGGGAGTTTAGGGACCCAGTACTTC. This codes for CASSLGGSLGTQYF. The rearrangement links TRBV11-3 to TRBJ2-5, with 7 bases lining up with TRBD2. CDR1 and CDR2 (germline): SGHNT, YENEEA. V shed 1 base, J shed 7 bases, and the junction held 6 bases outside the gene matches. This CDR3 region has 14 residues.